This T cell receptor (beta chain) came from a study of cytomegalovirus exposure and HLA in healthy donors. Study-wide results and limits: In vitro assays verified that a few CMV-associated chains recognized CMV antigens specifically.

Worth noting for this clone: Its antigen is not identified.

CDR1 and CDR2 (germline): MNHEY, SVGAGI. V dropped 1 base and J dropped 4; count of bases not matched to a gene: 9. CDR3 length: 16 residues. Primers: 60 Vbeta forward and 13 Jbeta reverse. Sequencing was performed with immunoSEQ multiplex PCR; in TCRdb, only in-frame clones are kept and a portion is missing. The sample has under 150,000 clones, 80% seen once. This chain links TRBV6-5 with TRBJ2-7; 8 positions match TRBD2. The sequencing sample was made of PBMCs. The receptor was derived from a man aged 50 to 59 in good health and CMV-seronegative. CDR3 sequence: CASSYFRGGRLYEQYF. The CDR3 bases are TGTGCCAGCAGTTACTTTCGGGGGGGACGATTGTACGAGCAGTACTTC.